This TCR beta chain was identified during a study of blood T cell repertoires in COVID-19. Study as a whole: Acute and convalescent COVID-19 samples came from the United States, Italy and Spain. Sources were T cells, B-cell-depleted T cells, or PBMCs; the material itself was cDNA or gDNA.

Trimming cost V 5 bases and J 6 bases; bases outside gene matches: 7. CDR3 length: 15 amino acids. Germline V lookup: CDR1 MNHEY, CDR2 SMNVEV (reference sequence). In the original analysis: How many nucleated cells were present was estimated from reference gene primer amplification. Sequenced by immunoSEQ multiplex PCR; TCRdb stores in-frame clones only, minus some. Clone size and V and J calls were adopted from that table, with D and trimming inferred from the DNA. The sample holds approximately 200,000 clones, roughly 94% seen once. Specimen: peripheral blood. V usage is TRBV27 and J usage is TRBJ1-5, with 10 bases identical to TRBD1. This receptor was taken from a man aged 25 to 40 with COVID-19, enrolled during active disease. The DNA for the CDR3 is TGTGCCAGCAGTACGTACCGGGACAGGGGTCAGCCCCAGCATTTT. Its translation: CASSTYRDRGQPQHF.